The present T cell receptor (beta chain) was sequenced within a study of beta chain features in type 1 diabetes. Looked up from germline, CDR1 is KGHSH and CDR2 is LQKENI. The V and J ends lost 0 bases and 0 bases respectively, with 6 bases between them. This CDR3 spans 15 amino acids. Regarding the study as a whole: All four CD4+ subsets from Type 1 diabetes patients carried moderately but significantly shorter TCRB CDR3s.

Sequencing targeted expressed TCRB transcripts, as all isolated RNA had been reverse transcribed. Samples of naive, central memory and regulatory T cells yielded a mean of about 3.9 million reads. Measured with immunoSEQ multiplex PCR; TCRdb has only the in-frame clones, and not every one. This table has approximately 44,000 clones, 65% to 70% appearing once. With respect to this clone: Its target is unknown.

This clonotype was sampled from a woman aged 18-30 years with type 1 diabetes. The chain uses TRBV18 and TRBJ2-4; D is ambiguous. The sequencing sample was made of Tregs from blood. CDR3 loop: CASSPPSLAKNIQYF. The CDR3 bases are TGTGCCAGCTCACCACCGAGCCTAGCCAAAAACATTCAGTACTTC.